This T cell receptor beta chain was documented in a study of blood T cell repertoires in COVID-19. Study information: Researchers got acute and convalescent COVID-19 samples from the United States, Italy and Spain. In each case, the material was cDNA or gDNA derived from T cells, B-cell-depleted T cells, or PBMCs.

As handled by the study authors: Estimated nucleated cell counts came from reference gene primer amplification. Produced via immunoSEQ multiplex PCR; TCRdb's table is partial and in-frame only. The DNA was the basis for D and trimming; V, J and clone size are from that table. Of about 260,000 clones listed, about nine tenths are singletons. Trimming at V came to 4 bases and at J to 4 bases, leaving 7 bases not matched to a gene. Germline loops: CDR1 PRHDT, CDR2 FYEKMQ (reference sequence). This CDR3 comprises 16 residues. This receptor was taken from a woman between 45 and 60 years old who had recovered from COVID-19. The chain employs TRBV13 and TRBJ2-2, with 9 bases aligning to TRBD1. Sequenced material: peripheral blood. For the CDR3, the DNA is TGTGCCAGCAGCTCGGACAGGGGTAGTGGCACCGGGGAGCTGTTTTTT. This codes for CASSSDRGSGTGELFF. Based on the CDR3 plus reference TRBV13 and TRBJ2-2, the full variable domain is AAGVIQSPRHLIKEKRETATLKCYPIPRHDTVYWYQQGPGQDPQFLISFYEKMQSDKGSIPDRFSAQQFSDYHSELNMSSLELGDSALYFCASSSDRGSGTGELFFGEGSRLTVL.